The clone carrying this TCR beta chain was recorded a few times. Antigen: not known. Germline CDR1 MNHEY, CDR2 SMNVEV (reference sequence). The CDR3 is 17 residues long. V lost 5 bases, J lost 3 bases, and 20 bases lay in between. This sample is drawn from a study of T-cell reconstitution after alpha-beta-depleted transplantation in children. Study-level points and caveats: When one year had passed after transplant, most T-cell counts and diversity came from newly produced T cells. Several hundred graft clones that had expanded were reportedly the source of alpha-beta T cells about two months after transplant.

Unique molecular identifiers were incorporated during preparation of the TCRbeta library. TCRdb recomputed calls from the PCR reads with MiXCR, one row per CDR3 protein. The table has a few hundred thousand distinct CDR3 sequences, about an eighth seen once. This receptor was obtained from a male patient younger than 18 who had a stem cell transplant for acute myeloid leukemia, so the T cells may come from the graft donor. Material: PBMCs, mostly from graft donor cells, obtained 360 days after TCRalphabeta/CD19-depleted stem cell transplant. The chain recombines TRBV27 with TRBJ2-4, with D perhaps given as TRBD1 or TRBD2 (5 bases each). CDR3 region: CASSPGDPLRGKNIQYF. CDR3 coding DNA: TGTGCCAGCAGTCCAGGCGACCCATTGAGGGGCAAAAACATTCAGTACTTC.